This T cell receptor beta chain was sequenced for a study of cytomegalovirus exposure and HLA in healthy donors. Overall study results and limits: The authors reported that TCR beta sequences could predict HLA-A and HLA-B alleles. These predictions were accurate for most subjects in the first cohort. According to reports, the classifier identified cytomegalovirus status with high specificity and sensitivity. TCR beta V- and J-gene trimming was later associated with a missense DCLRE1C variant. Cytomegalovirus-associated TCR beta chains were listed, numbering some 170.

The PCR was carried out with 60 Vbeta primers and 13 Jbeta primers. Clones were sequenced by immunoSEQ multiplex PCR, and TCRdb holds only the in-frame ones, with some missing. The table shows 30,000 to 40,000 clones, with roughly two thirds occurring only once. This CDR3 is built from 13 residues. V shed 8 bases, J shed 8 bases, and the junction held 3 bases outside the gene matches. Per germline, CDR1 MDHEN and CDR2 SYDVKM. On this clone: Its antigen is as yet unknown.

This chain uses TRBV28 with TRBJ2-1; 13 nucleotides line up with TRBD2. Sequences were obtained from PBMCs. The receptor comes from a man aged 25-45 years in good health and CMV-seronegative. The CDR3 loop is CASRGLAGYEQFF. The CDR3 DNA sequence: TGTGCCAGCCGGGGACTAGCGGGGTATGAGCAGTTCTTC.